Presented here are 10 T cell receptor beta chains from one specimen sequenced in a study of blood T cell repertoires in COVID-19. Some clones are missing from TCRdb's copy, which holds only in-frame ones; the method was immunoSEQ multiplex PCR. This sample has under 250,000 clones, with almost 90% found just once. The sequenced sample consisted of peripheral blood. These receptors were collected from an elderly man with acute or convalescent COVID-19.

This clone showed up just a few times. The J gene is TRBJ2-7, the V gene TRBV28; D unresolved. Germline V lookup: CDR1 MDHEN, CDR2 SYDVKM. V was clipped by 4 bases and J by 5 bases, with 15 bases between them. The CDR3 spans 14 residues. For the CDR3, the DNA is TGTGCCAGCAGTTCGGAACAGCATGGCGACGAGCAGTACTTC. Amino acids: CASSSEQHGDEQYF.

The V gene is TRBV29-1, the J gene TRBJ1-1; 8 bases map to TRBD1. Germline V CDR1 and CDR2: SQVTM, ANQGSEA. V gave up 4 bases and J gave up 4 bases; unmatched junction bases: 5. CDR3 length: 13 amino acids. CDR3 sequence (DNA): TGCAGCGTTGCCGGGCAGGGGGCCACTGAAGCTTTCTTT. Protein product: CSVAGQGATEAFF. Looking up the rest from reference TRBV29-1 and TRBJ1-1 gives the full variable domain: SAVISQKPSRDICQRGTSLTIQCQVDSQVTMMFWYRQQPGQSLTLIATANQGSEATYESGFVIDKFPISRPNLTFSTLTVSNMSPEDSSIYLCSVAGQGATEAFFGQGTRLTVV.

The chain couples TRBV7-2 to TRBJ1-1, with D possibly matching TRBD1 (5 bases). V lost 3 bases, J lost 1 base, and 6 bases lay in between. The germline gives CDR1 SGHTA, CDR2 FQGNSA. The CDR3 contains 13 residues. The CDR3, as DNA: TGTGCCAGCAGCTTCGGGGGGAACACTGAAGCTTTCTTT. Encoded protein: CASSFGGNTEAFF. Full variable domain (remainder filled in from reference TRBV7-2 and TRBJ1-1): GAGVSQSPSNKVTEKGKDVELRCDPISGHTALYWYRQSLGQGLEFLIYFQGNSAPDKSGLPSDRFSAERTGGSVSTLTIQRTQQEDSAVYLCASSFGGNTEAFFGQGTRLTVV.

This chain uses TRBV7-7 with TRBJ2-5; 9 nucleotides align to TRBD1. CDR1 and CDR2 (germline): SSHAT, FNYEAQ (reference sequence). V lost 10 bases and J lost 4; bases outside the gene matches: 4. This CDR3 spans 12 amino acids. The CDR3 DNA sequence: TGTGCCACCGGGACAGGGACAGAGACCCAGTACTTC. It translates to CATGTGTETQYF.

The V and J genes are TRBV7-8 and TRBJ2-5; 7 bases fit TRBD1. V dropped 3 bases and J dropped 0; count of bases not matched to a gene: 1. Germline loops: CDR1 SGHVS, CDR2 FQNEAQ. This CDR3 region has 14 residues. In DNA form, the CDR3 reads TGTGCCAGCAGCTTCCAGGGGGACCAAGAGACCCAGTACTTC. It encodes CASSFQGDQETQYF.

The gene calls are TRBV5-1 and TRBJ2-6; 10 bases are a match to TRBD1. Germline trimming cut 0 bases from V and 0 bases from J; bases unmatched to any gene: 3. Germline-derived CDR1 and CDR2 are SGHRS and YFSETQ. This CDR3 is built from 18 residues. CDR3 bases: TGCGCCAGCAGCTTGGGAGGGACAGGGGTCTCTGGGGCCAACGTCCTGACTTTC. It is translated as CASSLGGTGVSGANVLTF.

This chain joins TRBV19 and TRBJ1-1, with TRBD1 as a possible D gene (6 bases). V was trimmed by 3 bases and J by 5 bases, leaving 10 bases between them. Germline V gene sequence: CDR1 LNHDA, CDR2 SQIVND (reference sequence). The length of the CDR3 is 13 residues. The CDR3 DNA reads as TGTGCCAGTAGTATGGGGGGGGCTACTGAAGCTTTCTTT. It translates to CASSMGGATEAFF.

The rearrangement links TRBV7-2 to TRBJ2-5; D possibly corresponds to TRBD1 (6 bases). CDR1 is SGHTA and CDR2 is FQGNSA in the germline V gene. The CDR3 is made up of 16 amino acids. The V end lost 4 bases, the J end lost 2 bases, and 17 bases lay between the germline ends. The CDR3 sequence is CASSSRDTLVQETQYF. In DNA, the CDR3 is TGTGCCAGCAGCTCCAGGGACACTTTAGTTCAAGAGACCCAGTACTTC.

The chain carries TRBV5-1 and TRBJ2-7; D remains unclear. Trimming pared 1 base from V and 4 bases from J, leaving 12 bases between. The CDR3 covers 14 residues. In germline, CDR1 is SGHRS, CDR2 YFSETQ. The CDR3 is CASSLTASLYEQYF. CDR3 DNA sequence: TGCGCCAGCAGCTTGACTGCCTCTTTATACGAGCAGTACTTC. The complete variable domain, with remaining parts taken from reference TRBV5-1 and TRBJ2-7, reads KAGVTQTPRYLIKTRGQQVTLSCSPISGHRSVSWYQQTPGQGLQFLFEYFSETQRNKGNFPGRFSGRQFSNSRSEMNVSTLELGDSALYLCASSLTASLYEQYFGPGTRLTVT.

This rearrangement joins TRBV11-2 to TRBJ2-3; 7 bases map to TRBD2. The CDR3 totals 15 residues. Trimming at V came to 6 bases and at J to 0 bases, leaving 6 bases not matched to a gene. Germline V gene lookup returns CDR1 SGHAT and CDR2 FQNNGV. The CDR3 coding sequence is TGTGCCAGCAGTCGTAGCGGGCCTAGCACAGATACGCAGTATTTT. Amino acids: CASSRSGPSTDTQYF.